This entry concerns a single TCR beta chain. Using immunoSEQ multiplex PCR, the repertoire was profiled, and TCRdb retains in-frame clones only, with some absent. Among about 180,000 clones listed, more than 90% were seen once. This sample stems from a study of control samples from healthy donors and cancer patients. This TCR was recovered from a man younger than 45 in good health. Sequenced sample: blood.

CDR3 DNA sequence: TGTGCCAGCAGTTACCGCGACAGGGCCTACGAGCAGTACTTC. This encodes CASSYRDRAYEQYF. The chain couples TRBV6-5 to TRBJ2-7, with 7 bases matching TRBD1. CDR1 and CDR2 from the germline V gene are MNHEY and SVGAGI. The CDR3 extends over 14 amino acids. Unmatched junction bases numbered 3, after V lost 2 bases and J lost 2 bases.